This T cell receptor (beta chain) was profiled in a study of blood T cell repertoires in COVID-19. This CDR3 is built from 16 residues. V shed 2 bases and J shed 5 bases, with 16 bases lying between them. The germline V gene encodes CDR1 KGHSH and CDR2 LQKENI. The method was immunoSEQ multiplex PCR; TCRdb's version includes in-frame clones alone and lacks a portion of them. The sample records roughly 99,000 clones, 84% being singletons. The gene calls are TRBV18 and TRBJ2-1; D may be TRBD1 (6 bases). The sequence was obtained from a human donor in a cohort sampled during active COVID-19. The sample comprised peripheral blood. The CDR3 bases are TGTGCCAGCTCACCAGTCGAGGGGGTCCCCCACAATGAGCAGTTCTTC. This sequence encodes CASSPVEGVPHNEQFF.